This T cell receptor (beta chain) was captured by sequencing in a study of shared clonotypes between healthy human individuals. Study-level background: CD8 memory received one plate per donor, CD8 naive two, CD4 memory three and CD4 naive three. Study-wide results and limits: Clonotypes that were shared across four donors made up 4% to 6% of naive CD4 clonotypes. Apart from blood, nothing was sampled; tissue repertoires likely differ.

For this clone: As yet, its antigen is unknown.

Method: immunoSEQ multiplex PCR; TCRdb's copy keeps in-frame clones and lacks some. Of around 1.1 million clones listed, about 84% are singletons. The TCR comes from a man aged 18 to 30 in good health. Some clones in this sample may be carry-over from other donors' samples. Sample: memory CD4+ T cells from PBMCs. The subset: CD45RA-negative fraction.

CDR3 protein: CASSSSLYEQYF. The CDR3 DNA reads TGTGCCAGCAGCTCTAGTCTCTACGAGCAGTACTTC. This chain joins TRBV7-9 and TRBJ2-7; D gene unclear. Germline CDR1 reads SEHNR; CDR2 reads FQNEAQ (reference sequence). V lost 4 bases and J 3 bases, leaving 7 bases between the germline ends. This CDR3 is built from 12 residues.